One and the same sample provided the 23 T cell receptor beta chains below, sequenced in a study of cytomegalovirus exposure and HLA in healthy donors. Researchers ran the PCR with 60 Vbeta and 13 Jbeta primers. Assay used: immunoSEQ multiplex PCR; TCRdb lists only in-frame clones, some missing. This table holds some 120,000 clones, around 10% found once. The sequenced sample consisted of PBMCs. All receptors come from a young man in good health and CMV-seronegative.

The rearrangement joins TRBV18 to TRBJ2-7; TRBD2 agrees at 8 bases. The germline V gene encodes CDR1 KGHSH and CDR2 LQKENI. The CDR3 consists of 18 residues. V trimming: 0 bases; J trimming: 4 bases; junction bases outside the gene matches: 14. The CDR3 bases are TGTGCCAGCTCACCACCGGGGACCGGGGGGACTAGTCCGTACGAGCAGTACTTC. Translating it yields CASSPPGTGGTSPYEQYF.

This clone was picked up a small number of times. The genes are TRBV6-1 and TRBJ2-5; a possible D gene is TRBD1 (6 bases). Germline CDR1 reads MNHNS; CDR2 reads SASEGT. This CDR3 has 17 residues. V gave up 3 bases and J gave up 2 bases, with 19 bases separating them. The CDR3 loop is CASSERWEGGFQETQYF. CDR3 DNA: TGTGCCAGCAGTGAGCGATGGGAAGGGGGATTTCAAGAGACCCAGTACTTC.

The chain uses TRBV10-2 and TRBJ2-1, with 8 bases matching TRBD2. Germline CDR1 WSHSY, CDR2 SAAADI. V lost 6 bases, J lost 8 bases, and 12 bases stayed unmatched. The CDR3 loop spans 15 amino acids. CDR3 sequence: CASRFTSGWGDEQFF. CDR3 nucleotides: TGCGCCAGCAGATTCACTAGCGGTTGGGGGGATGAGCAGTTCTTC.

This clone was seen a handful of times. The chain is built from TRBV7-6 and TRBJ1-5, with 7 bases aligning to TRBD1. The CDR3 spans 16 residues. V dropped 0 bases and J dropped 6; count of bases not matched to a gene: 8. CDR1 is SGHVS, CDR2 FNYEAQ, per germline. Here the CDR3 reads CASSLAEDRPGQPQHF. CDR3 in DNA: TGTGCCAGCAGCTTAGCAGAGGACAGGCCCGGTCAGCCCCAGCATTTT.

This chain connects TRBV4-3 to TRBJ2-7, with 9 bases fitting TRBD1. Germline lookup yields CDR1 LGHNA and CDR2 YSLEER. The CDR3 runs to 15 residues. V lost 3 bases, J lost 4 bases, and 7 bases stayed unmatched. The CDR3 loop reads CASSQQTGTGYEQYF. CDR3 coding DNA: TGCGCCAGCAGCCAGCAGACCGGGACAGGGTACGAGCAGTACTTC.

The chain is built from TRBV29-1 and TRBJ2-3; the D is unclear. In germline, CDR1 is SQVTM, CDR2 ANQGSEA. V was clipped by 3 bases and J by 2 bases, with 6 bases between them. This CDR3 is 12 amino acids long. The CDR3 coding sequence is TGCAGCGTTGATGTGGCCACAGATACGCAGTATTTT. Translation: CSVDVATDTQYF.

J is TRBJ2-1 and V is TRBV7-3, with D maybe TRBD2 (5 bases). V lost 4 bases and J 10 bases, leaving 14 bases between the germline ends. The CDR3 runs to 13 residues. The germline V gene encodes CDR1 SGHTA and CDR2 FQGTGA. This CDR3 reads CASSSSSGNEQFF. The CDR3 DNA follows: TGTGCCAGCAGCTCGAGTTCCGGGAACGAGCAGTTCTTC.

Here the CDR3 reads CATMDSGTDTQYF. The CDR3 DNA follows: TGTGCCACCATGGACTCGGGCACAGATACGCAGTATTTT. The chain employs TRBV10-3 and TRBJ2-3, with a weak D call TRBD2 (5 bases). This CDR3 is built from 13 residues. The germline CDR1 and CDR2 sequences are ENHRY and SYGVKD. The V end was cut by 10 bases, the J end by 1 base, with 12 bases between.

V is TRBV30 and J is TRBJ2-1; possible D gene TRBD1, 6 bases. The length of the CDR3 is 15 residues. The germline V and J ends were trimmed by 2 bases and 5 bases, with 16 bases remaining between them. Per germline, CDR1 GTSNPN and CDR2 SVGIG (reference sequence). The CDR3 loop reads CAWSTGSLVNNEQFF. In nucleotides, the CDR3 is TGTGCCTGGAGTACAGGGTCTCTCGTTAACAATGAGCAGTTCTTC.

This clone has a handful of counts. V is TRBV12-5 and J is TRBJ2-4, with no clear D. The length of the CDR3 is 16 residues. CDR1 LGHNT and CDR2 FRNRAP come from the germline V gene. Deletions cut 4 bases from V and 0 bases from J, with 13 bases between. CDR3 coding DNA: TGTGCTAGTGGTTCGGCGACTGATTTAGCCAAAAACATTCAGTACTTC. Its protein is CASGSATDLAKNIQYF.

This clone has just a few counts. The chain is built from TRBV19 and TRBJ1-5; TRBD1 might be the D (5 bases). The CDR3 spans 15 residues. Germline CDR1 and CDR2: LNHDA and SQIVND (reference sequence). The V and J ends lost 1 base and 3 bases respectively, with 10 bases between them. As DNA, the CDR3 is TGTGCCAGTAGTATAGGGCAGGGCGACAATCAGCCCCAGCATTTT. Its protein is CASSIGQGDNQPQHF.

CDR3 in amino acids: CSVGGGLPYEQYF. The CDR3, as DNA: TGCAGCGTTGGGGGTGGACTACCCTACGAGCAGTACTTC. The J gene is TRBJ2-7, the V gene TRBV29-1; possibly TRBD2 for D (6 bases). The V and J ends lost 4 bases and 2 bases respectively, with 12 bases between them. Germline V lookup: CDR1 SQVTM, CDR2 ANQGSEA. The CDR3 consists of 13 residues.

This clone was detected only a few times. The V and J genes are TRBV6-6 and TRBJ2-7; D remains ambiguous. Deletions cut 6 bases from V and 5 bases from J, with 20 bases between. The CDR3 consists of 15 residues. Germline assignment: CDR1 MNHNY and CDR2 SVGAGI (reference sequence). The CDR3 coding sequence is TGTGCCAGCAGGAGAAGTGGCGGAGATCCCAACGAGCAGTACTTC. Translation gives CASRRSGGDPNEQYF.

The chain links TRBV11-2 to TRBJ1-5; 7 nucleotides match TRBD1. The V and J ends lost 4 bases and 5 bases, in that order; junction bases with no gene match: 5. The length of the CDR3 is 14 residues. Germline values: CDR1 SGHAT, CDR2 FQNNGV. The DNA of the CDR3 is TGTGCCAGCAGCTCGGACAGGCTACATCAGCCCCAGCATTTT. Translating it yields CASSSDRLHQPQHF.

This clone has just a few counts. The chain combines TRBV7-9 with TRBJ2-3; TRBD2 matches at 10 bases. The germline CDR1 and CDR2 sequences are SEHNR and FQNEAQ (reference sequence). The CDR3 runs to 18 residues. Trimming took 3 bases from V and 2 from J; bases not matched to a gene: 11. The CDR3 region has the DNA TGTGCCAGCAGCTTCTTCGGGCTAGCGGGGGACCTCACAGATACGCAGTATTTT. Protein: CASSFFGLAGDLTDTQYF.

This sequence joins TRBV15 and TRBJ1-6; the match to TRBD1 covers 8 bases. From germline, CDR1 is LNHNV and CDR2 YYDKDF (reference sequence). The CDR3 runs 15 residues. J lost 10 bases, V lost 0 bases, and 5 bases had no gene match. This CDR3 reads CATSRDGQGRSPLHF. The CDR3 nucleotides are TGTGCCACCAGCAGAGATGGACAGGGAAGATCACCCCTCCACTTT.

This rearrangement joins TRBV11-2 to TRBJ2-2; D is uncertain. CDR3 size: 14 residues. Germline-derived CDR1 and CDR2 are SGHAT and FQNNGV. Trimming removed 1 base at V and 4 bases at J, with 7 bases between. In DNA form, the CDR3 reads TGTGCCAGCAGCTTAGGCCAGCGCACCGGGGAGCTGTTTTTT. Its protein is CASSLGQRTGELFF.

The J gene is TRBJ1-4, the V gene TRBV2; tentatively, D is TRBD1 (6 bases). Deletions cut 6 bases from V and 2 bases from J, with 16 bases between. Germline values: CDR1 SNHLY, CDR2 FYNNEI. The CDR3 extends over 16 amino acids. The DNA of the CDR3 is TGTGCCAGCAGGGAGGGGGGGGCGGGGACTAATGAAAAACTGTTTTTT. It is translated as CASREGGAGTNEKLFF.

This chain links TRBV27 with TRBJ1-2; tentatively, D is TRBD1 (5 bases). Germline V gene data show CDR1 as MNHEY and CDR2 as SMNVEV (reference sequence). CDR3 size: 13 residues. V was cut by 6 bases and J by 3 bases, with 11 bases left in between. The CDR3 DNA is TGTGCCAGCAGACGGGGGACTGACTATGGCTACACCTTC. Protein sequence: CASRRGTDYGYTF.

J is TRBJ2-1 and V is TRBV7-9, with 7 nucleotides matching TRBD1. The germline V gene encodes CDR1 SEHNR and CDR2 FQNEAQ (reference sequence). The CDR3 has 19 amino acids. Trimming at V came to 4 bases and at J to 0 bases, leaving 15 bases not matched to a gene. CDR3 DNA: TGTGCCAGCAGCTCTTTACCGTGGGACAGTTTTAGCTCCTACAATGAGCAGTTCTTC. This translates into CASSSLPWDSFSSYNEQFF.

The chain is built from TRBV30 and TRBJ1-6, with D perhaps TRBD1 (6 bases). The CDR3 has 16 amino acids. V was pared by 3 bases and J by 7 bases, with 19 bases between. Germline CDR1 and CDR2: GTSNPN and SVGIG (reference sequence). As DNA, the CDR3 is TGTGCCTGGAGCCCCCCAGGGGAAATTAGAAATTCACCCCTCCACTTT. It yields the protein CAWSPPGEIRNSPLHF.

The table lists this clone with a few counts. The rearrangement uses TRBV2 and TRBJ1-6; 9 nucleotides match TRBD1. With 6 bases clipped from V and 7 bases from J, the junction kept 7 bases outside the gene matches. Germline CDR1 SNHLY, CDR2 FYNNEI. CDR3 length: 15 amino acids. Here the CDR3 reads CASRPTGTGNSPLHF. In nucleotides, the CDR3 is TGTGCCAGCAGGCCTACCGGGACAGGGAATTCACCCCTCCACTTT.

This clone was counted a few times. DNA of the CDR3: TGTGCCAGCCGACCGGGGACAGAGGGGGATGGCTACACCTTC. Protein: CASRPGTEGDGYTF. This chain connects TRBV18 to TRBJ1-2; 7 bases are a match to TRBD1. The CDR3 loop spans 14 amino acids. V trimming: 8 bases; J trimming: 6 bases; junction bases outside the gene matches: 12. Germline CDR1 and CDR2: KGHSH and LQKENI.